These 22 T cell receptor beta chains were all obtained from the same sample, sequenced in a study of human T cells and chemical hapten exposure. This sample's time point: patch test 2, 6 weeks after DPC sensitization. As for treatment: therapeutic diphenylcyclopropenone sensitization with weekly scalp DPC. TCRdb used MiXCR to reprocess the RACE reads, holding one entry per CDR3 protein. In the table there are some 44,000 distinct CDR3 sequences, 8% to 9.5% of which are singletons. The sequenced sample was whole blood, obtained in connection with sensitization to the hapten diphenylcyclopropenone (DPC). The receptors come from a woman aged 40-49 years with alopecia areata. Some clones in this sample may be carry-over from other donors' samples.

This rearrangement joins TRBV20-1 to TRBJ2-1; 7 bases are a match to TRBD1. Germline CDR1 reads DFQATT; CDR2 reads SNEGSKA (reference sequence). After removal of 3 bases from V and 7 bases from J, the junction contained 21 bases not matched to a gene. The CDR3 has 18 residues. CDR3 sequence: CSASPFSHLQGPRNEQFF. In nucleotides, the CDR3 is TGCAGTGCTAGTCCCTTTAGTCACTTACAGGGGCCGCGGAATGAGCAGTTCTTC.

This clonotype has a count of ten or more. The CDR3 spells CASSLPGQGQPQHF. The CDR3 DNA reads as TGTGCCAGCTCACTACCGGGACAGGGACAGCCCCAGCATTTT. The J gene is TRBJ1-5, the V gene TRBV18; 9 bases fit TRBD1. With 4 bases clipped from V and 7 bases from J, the junction kept 5 bases outside the gene matches. The CDR3 contains 14 residues. From germline, CDR1 is KGHSH and CDR2 LQKENI.

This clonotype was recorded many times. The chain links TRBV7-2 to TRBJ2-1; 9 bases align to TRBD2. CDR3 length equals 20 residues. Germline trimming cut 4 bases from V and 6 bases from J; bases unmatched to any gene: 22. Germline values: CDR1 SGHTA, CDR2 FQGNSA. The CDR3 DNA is TGTGCCAGCAGCTCCCCTTGGGGGGGACTAGCAGCCCTGGGGGCCAATGAGCAGTTCTTC. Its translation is CASSSPWGGLAALGANEQFF.

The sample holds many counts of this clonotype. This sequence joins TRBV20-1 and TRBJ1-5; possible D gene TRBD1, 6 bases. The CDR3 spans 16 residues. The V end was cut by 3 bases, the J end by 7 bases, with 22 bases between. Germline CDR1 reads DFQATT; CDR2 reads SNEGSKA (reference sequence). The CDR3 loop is CSASSLTGPFGQPQHF. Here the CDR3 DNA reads TGCAGTGCTAGTAGTTTGACAGGACCGTTCGGGCAGCCCCAGCATTTT.

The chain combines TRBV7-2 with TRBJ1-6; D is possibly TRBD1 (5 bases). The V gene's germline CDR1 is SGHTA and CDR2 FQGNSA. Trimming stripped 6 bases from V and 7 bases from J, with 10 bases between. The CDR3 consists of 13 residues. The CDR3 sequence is CASSWTRNSPLHF. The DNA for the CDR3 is TGTGCCAGCAGTTGGACACGGAATTCACCCCTCCACTTT.

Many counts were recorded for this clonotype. The CDR3 bases are TGTGCCAGCAGTTCCAGCGGGGGGAACTCAGATACGCAGTATTTT. As protein: CASSSSGGNSDTQYF. This chain links TRBV6-2 or TRBV6-3 with TRBJ2-3; 9 positions match TRBD2. The CDR3 totals 15 residues. The ends lost 4 bases at V and 4 bases at J; junction bases unmatched: 6. The germline CDR1 and CDR2 sequences are MNHEY and SVGEGT.

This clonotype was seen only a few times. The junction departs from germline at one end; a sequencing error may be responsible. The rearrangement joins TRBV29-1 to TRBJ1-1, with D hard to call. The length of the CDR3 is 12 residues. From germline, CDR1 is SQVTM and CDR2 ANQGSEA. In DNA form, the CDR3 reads TGCAGCGTGGAAGACATCACCTTGGCAGCTTTCTTT. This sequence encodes CSVEDITLAAFF.

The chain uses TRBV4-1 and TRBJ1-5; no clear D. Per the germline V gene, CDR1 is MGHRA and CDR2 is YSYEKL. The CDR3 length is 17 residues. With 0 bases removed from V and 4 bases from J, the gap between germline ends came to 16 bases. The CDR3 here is CASSQDAITAINQPQHF. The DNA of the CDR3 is TGCGCCAGCAGCCAAGATGCAATAACAGCTATTAATCAGCCCCAGCATTTT.

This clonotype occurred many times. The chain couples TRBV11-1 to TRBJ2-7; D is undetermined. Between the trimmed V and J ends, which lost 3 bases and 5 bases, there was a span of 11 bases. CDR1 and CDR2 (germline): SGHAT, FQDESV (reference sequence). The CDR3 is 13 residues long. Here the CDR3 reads CASSFTASHEQYF. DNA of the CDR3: TGTGCCAGCAGCTTCACGGCGAGCCACGAGCAGTACTTC.

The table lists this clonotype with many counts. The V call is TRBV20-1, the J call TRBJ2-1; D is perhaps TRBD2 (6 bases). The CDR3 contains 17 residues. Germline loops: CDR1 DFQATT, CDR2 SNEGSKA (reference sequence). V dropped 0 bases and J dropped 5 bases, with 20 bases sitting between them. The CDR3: CSARDRSSASLDNEQFF. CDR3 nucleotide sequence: TGCAGTGCTAGAGATCGCTCTAGCGCTTCGCTGGACAATGAGCAGTTCTTC.

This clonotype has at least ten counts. The CDR3 DNA follows: TGTGCCACCAGCAGAGGGGGGAACACCGGGGAGCTGTTTTTT. The encoded protein is CATSRGGNTGELFF. This chain connects TRBV15 to TRBJ2-2, with D hard to call. The CDR3 sequence is 14 residues long. The ends were cut back, 1 base at V and 1 base at J, with 4 bases in the middle. Germline V gene data show CDR1 as LNHNV and CDR2 as YYDKDF (reference sequence).

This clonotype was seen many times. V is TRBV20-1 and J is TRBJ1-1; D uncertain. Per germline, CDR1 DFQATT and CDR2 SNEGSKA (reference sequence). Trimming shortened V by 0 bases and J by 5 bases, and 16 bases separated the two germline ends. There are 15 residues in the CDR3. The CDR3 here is CSARDGLGLTTEAFF. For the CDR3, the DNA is TGCAGTGCTAGAGATGGGTTAGGTTTGACGACTGAAGCTTTCTTT.

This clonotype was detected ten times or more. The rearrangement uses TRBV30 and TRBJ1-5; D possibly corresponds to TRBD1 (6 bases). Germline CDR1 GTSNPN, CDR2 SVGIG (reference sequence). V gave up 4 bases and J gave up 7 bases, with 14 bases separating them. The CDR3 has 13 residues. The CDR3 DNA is TGTGCCTGGACCAAACAGGGCGGGCAGCCCCAGCATTTT. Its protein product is CAWTKQGGQPQHF.

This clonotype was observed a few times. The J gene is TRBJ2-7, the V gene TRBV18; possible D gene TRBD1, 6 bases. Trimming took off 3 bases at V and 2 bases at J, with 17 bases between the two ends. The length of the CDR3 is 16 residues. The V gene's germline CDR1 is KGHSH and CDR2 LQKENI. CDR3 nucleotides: TGTGCCAGCTCACCCTCAGGGGTCCGCCTCACCTACGAGCAGTACTTC. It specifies CASSPSGVRLTYEQYF.

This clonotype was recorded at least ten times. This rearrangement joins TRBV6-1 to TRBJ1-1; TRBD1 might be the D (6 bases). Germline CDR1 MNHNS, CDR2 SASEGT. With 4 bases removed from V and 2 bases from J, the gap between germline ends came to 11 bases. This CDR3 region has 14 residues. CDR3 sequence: CASSADRINTEAFF. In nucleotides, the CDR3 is TGTGCCAGCAGTGCTGACAGGATTAACACTGAAGCTTTCTTT.

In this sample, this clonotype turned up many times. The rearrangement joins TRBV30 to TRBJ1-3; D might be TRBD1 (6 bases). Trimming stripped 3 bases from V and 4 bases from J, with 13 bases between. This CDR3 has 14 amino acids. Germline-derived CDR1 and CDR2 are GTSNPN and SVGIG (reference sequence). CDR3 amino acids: CAWSRHGTGNTIYF. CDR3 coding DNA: TGTGCCTGGAGCAGACATGGGACAGGAAACACCATATATTTT.

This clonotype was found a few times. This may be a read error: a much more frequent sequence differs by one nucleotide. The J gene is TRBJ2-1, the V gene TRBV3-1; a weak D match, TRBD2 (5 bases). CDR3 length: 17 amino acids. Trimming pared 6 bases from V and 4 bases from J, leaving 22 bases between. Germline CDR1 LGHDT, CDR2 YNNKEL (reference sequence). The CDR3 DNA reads TGTGCCAGCAGTCCCAGAGGAAGCGGCCCCTTTTACAATGAGCAGTTCTTC. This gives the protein CASSPRGSGPFYNEQFF.

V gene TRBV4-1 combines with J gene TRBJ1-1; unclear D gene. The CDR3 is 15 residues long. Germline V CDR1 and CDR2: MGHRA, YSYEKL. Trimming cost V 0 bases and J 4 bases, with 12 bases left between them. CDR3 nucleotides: TGCGCCAGCAGCCAAGATAACCTGTTGAGCACTGAAGCTTTCTTT. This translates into CASSQDNLLSTEAFF.

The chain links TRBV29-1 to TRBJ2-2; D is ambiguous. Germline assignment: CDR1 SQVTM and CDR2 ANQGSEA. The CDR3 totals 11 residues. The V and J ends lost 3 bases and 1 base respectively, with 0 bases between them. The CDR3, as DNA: TGCAGCGTTGAGAACACCGGGGAGCTGTTTTTT. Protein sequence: CSVENTGELFF.

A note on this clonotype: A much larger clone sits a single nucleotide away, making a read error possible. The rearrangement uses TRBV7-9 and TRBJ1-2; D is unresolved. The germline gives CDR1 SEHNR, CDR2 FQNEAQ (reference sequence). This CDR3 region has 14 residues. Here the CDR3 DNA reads TGTACCAGCAGCTTAGCCCCCCGCGGCTATGGCTACACCTTC. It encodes CTSSLAPRGYGYTF. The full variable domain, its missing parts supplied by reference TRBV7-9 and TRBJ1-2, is DTGVSQNPRHKITKRGQNVTFRCDPISEHNRLYWYRQTLGQGPEFLTYFQNEAQLEKSRLLSDRFSAERPKGSFSTLEIQRTEQGDSAMYLCTSSLAPRGYGYTFGSGTRLTVV.

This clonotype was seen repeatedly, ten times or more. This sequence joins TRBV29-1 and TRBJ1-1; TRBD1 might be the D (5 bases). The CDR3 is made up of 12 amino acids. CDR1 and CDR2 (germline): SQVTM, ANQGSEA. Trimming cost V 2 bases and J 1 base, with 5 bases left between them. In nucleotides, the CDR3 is TGCAGCGTTGAAAGGGGGAACACTGAAGCTTTCTTT. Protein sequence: CSVERGNTEAFF.

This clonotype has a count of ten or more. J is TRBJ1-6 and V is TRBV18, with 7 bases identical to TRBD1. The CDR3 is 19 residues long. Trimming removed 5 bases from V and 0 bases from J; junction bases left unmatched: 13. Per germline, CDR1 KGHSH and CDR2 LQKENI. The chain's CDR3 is CASSSTGQTPSSYNSPLHF. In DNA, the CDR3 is TGTGCCAGCTCATCGACAGGGCAGACTCCGAGCTCCTATAATTCACCCCTCCACTTT.